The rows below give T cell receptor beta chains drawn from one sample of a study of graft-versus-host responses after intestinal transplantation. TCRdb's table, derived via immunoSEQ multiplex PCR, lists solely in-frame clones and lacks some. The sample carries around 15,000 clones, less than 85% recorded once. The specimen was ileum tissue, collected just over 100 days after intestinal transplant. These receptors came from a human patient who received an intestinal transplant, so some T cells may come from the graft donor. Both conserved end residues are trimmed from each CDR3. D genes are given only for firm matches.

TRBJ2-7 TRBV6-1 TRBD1 ASRRTGDRYEQY
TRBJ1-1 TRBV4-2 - ASSLVGLNTEAF
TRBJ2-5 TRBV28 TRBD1 ASSFPRDRGQETQY
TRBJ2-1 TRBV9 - ASSVYNEQF
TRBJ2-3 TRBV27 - ASSLYREILSDTQY
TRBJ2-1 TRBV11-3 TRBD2 ASSLDIAGESYNEQF
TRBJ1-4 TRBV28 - ASSLRRGHEKLF
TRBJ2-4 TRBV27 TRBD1 ASSSQGALDIQY
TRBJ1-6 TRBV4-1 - ASSQDRVGSPLH
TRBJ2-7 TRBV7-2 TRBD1 ASSSDNRGRQTYEQY
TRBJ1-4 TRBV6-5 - ASSYRTAGEKLF
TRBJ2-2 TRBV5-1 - ASSLGAVNTGELF
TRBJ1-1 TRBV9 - ASSPPEPEAF
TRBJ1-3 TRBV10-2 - ASSEPDRRNTIY
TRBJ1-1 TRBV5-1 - ASSFGENTEAF
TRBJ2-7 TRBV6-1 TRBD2 ASSSGLALGEQY
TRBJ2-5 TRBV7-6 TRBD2 ASSLGEREGGETQY
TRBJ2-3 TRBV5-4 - ASSPTGLSTDTQY
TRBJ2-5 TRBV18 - ASSVLETQY
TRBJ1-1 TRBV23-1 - ASSQPTSAWKVAF
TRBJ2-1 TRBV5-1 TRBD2 ASSLSGIREQF
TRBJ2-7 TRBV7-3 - ASSSPREVPYEQY
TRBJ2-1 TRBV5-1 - ASWGSSYNEQF
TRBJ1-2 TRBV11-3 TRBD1 ASSFLTGEGYGYT
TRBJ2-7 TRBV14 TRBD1 ASSRDRTHEQY
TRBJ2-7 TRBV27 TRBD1 ASSPQGAFSYEQY
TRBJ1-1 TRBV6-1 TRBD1 ASALRDSLTEAF
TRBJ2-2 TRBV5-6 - ASSLGGPCTGELF
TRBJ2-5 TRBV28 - ASSLITARTEETQY
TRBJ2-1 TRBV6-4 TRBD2 ASSDGTSGSDEQF
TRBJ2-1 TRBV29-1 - SVDPVWNEQF
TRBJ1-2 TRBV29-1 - SVVGNDGDYGYT
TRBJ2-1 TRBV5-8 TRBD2 ASSFGTNLLTNEQF
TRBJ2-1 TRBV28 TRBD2 ASSPPPGLAGVNNEQF
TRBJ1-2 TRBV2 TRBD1 ASSETGTGGGYT
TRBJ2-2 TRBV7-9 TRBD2 ASSFRREPNTGELF
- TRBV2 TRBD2 ASSEAGKTSGYYEQY
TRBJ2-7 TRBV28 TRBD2 ASSSETTSGIFYEQY
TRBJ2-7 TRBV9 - ASSVGDGAYEQY
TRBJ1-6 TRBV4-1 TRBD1 ASSPWGRGNSPLH
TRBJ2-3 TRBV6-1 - ASSVQRGSTDTQY
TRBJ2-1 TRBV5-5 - ASSLAGIVSYNEQF
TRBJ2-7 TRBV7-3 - ASSVASSSYEQY
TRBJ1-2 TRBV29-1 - SVEYPRVAGGYT
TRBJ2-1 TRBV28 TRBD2 ASSGTSGRFSNEQF
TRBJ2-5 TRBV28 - ASSHRGGKETQY
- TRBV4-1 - ASGLRISWGRSYEQY
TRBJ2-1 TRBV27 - ASSLGDSPKDEQF
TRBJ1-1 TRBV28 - ASSFRQLEAF
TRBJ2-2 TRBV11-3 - ASSTMHRAGELF
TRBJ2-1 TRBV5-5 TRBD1 ASSLAPYNRGFNEQF
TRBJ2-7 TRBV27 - ASRLTRGLYEQY
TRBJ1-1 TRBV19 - ASGIPGLNTEAF
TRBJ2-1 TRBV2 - ASSPRKGPLLTADNEQF
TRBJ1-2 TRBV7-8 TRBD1 ASSLGNRGHPGYT